This note documents a single T cell receptor beta chain sequence. This sample stems from a study of blood T cell repertoires in COVID-19. Whole-study context: Samples representing acute and convalescent COVID-19 were sourced from the United States, Italy and Spain. PBMCs, B-cell-depleted T cells, or T cells were the source of the cDNA or gDNA that made up the material.

The method was immunoSEQ multiplex PCR; TCRdb's version includes in-frame clones alone and lacks a portion of them. The table includes hundreds of thousands of clones, approximately 86% detected once. The clonotype originates from an elderly woman with active or convalescent COVID-19. The sequenced sample was peripheral blood.

The CDR3 bases are TGTGCCAGCTCTCGAGACAGGAACGAAAACTTCAGCTACACCTTC. Translated, it gives CASSRDRNENFSYTF. This rearrangement joins TRBV18 to TRBJ1-2; TRBD1 might be the D (6 bases). V gave up 6 bases and J gave up 9 bases, with 23 bases separating them. Germline CDR1 KGHSH, CDR2 LQKENI. The length of the CDR3 is 15 residues. Drawing the rest from reference TRBV18 and TRBJ1-2, the complete variable domain is NAGVMQNPRHLVRRRGQEARLRCSPMKGHSHVYWYRQLPEEGLKFMVYLQKENIIDESGMPKERFSAEFPKEGPSILRIQQVVRGDSAAYFCASSRDRNENFSYTFGSGTRLTVV.